Following are 14 T cell receptor beta chains from one sample sequenced in a study of blood T cell repertoires in COVID-19. Profiled with immunoSEQ multiplex PCR; TCRdb holds only in-frame clones, not every one. The profile shows over 130,000 clones, about 80% of them singletons. Specimen: peripheral blood. The source is a woman in her fifties or sixties with acute or convalescent COVID-19.

This clone was observed a few times. The rearrangement joins TRBV27 to TRBJ2-1; weak D call: TRBD2 (6 bases). Trimming left V 2 bases short and J 8 bases short, with 25 bases between. Looked up from germline, CDR1 is MNHEY and CDR2 is SMNVEV (reference sequence). The CDR3 length is 18 residues. The CDR3 region has the DNA TGTGCCAGCAGTTTAACGGGTCTCGGGGGAGTGTTTAGCGATGAGCAGTTCTTC. Protein product: CASSLTGLGGVFSDEQFF.

This clone was seen only a few times. The chain combines TRBV25-1 with TRBJ2-5; a possible D gene is TRBD2 (5 bases). The CDR3 consists of 12 residues. Trimming left V 6 bases short and J 7 bases short, with 12 bases between. Germline V gene lookup returns CDR1 MGHDK and CDR2 SYGVNS. The DNA for the CDR3 is TGTGCCAGCAGGACCGGACGGGGGACCCAGTACTTC. Encoded protein: CASRTGRGTQYF. Looking up the rest from reference TRBV25-1 and TRBJ2-5 gives the full variable domain: EADIYQTPRYLVIGTGKKITLECSQTMGHDKMYWYQQDPGMELHLIHYSYGVNSTEKGDLSSESTVSRIRTEHFPLTLESARPSHTSQYLCASRTGRGTQYFGPGTRLLVL.

The rearrangement joins TRBV4-3 to TRBJ1-1, with TRBD1 as a possible D gene (5 bases). This CDR3 has 13 amino acids. Trimming took off 3 bases at V and 6 bases at J, with 11 bases between the two ends. In germline, CDR1 is LGHNA, CDR2 YSLEER. CDR3 protein: CASSQDTLAEAFF. Here the CDR3 DNA reads TGCGCCAGCAGCCAGGACACCTTGGCTGAAGCTTTCTTT.

This clone was observed a few times. The J gene is TRBJ2-1, the V gene TRBV7-3, with 11 bases matching TRBD2. The CDR3 is made up of 15 amino acids. Losses at the gene ends were 5 bases for V and 5 bases for J; bases not matched to a gene: 5. The germline gives CDR1 SGHTA, CDR2 FQGTGA. CDR3 bases: TGTGCCAGCAGCCCCGGGACTAGCGGTAACAATGAGCAGTTCTTC. Residues: CASSPGTSGNNEQFF.

V is TRBV5-1 and J is TRBJ2-7; 9 bases map to TRBD1. The V gene end was trimmed by 3 bases and the J gene end by 5 bases; junction bases not matched to a gene: 6. The CDR3 spans 14 residues. The germline CDR1 and CDR2 sequences are SGHRS and YFSETQ. CDR3 DNA: TGCGCCAGCAGCTGGGGGACAGGGCGGGACGAGCAGTACTTC. Translation gives CASSWGTGRDEQYF.

The genes are TRBV2 and TRBJ1-1; D uncertain. Germline-derived CDR1 and CDR2 are SNHLY and FYNNEI. V shed 6 bases and J shed 0 bases, with 11 bases lying between them. The CDR3 is 14 residues long. The CDR3 protein is CASRKADVNTEAFF. The CDR3 DNA sequence: TGTGCCAGCAGGAAAGCGGACGTGAACACTGAAGCTTTCTTT.

This clone was seen a handful of times. This rearrangement joins TRBV2 to TRBJ1-1; D remains ambiguous. CDR3 length equals 14 residues. Germline loops: CDR1 SNHLY, CDR2 FYNNEI. Trimming pared 4 bases from V and 2 bases from J, leaving 11 bases between. In DNA form, the CDR3 reads TGTGCCAGCAGTGCACAAGTCGCCAACACTGAAGCTTTCTTT. This codes for CASSAQVANTEAFF.

The chain couples TRBV7-8 to TRBJ1-3, with 9 positions matching TRBD1. J was trimmed by 7 bases and V by 1 base; bases with no gene match: 11. This CDR3 spans 17 amino acids. The germline gives CDR1 SGHVS, CDR2 FQNEAQ. CDR3 sequence: CASSLGVLPTGGNTIYF. CDR3 nucleotides: TGTGCCAGCAGCTTAGGTGTTTTGCCGACAGGGGGGAACACCATATATTTT.

This chain connects TRBV2 to TRBJ1-5; the D is unclear. Per germline, CDR1 SNHLY and CDR2 FYNNEI. The CDR3 is 15 residues long. V was shortened by 6 bases and J by 3 bases, with 15 bases between the two germline ends. The CDR3, as DNA: TGTGCCAGCAGCAGTGAGGAGCAAGTCAATCAGCCCCAGCATTTT. Amino acid sequence: CASSSEEQVNQPQHF. Full variable domain (remainder filled in from reference TRBV2 and TRBJ1-5): EPEVTQTPSHQVTQMGQEVILRCVPISNHLYFYWYRQILGQKVEFLVSFYNNEISEKSEIFDDQFSVERPDGSNFTLKIRSTKLEDSAMYFCASSSEEQVNQPQHFGDGTRLSIL.

This chain joins TRBV7-9 and TRBJ2-4, with 10 positions matching TRBD2. The germline gives CDR1 SEHNR, CDR2 FQNEAQ (reference sequence). J lost 4 bases, V lost 1 base, and 4 bases had no gene match. The CDR3 is made up of 16 amino acids. The CDR3 nucleotides read TGTGCCAGCAGCTTAGGTGGTAGCGGGAGGAAAAACATTCAGTACTTC. This gives the protein CASSLGGSGRKNIQYF. The variable domain in full, with the rest retrieved from reference TRBV7-9 and TRBJ2-4, is DTGVSQNPRHKITKRGQNVTFRCDPISEHNRLYWYRQTLGQGPEFLTYFQNEAQLEKSRLLSDRFSAERPKGSFSTLEIQRTEQGDSAMYLCASSLGGSGRKNIQYFGAGTRLSVL.

As DNA, the CDR3 is TGTGCCAGCATGAGGACAGGGGCGACCACTGAAGCTTTCTTT. Residues: CASMRTGATTEAFF. The chain recombines TRBV28 with TRBJ1-1; 9 bases line up with TRBD1. The CDR3 is made up of 14 amino acids. Germline V CDR1 and CDR2: MDHEN, SYDVKM. Germline trimming cut 7 bases from V and 4 bases from J; bases unmatched to any gene: 7.

The chain employs TRBV6-5 and TRBJ2-7, with 9 nucleotides matching TRBD2. With V trimmed by 0 bases and J by 1 base, 1 base remained unmatched. Germline V CDR1 and CDR2: MNHEY, SVGAGI. CDR3 size: 15 residues. CDR3 amino acids: CASSYSLAGSYEQYF. The CDR3 DNA follows: TGTGCCAGCAGTTACTCCCTAGCGGGATCCTACGAGCAGTACTTC.

The CDR3 spells CASSLAGTKNSPLHF. The CDR3, as DNA: TGCGCCAGCAGCTTGGCCGGGACAAAGAATTCACCCCTCCACTTT. The chain uses TRBV5-1 and TRBJ1-6; maybe TRBD1 (6 bases). Germline assignment: CDR1 SGHRS and CDR2 YFSETQ. The V end was cut by 0 bases, the J end by 7 bases, with 11 bases between. The CDR3 totals 15 residues.

The V gene is TRBV5-3, the J gene TRBJ1-3; 9 positions agree with TRBD1. TRBV5-3 is treated as an ORF (open reading frame) with a function not yet certain. The CDR3 is 13 residues long. J gave up 1 base and V 10 bases, and 3 bases lay outside the gene matches. The CDR3 DNA sequence: TGTGCCCGACAGGGGGGATCTGGAAACACCATATATTTT. This sequence encodes CARQGGSGNTIYF.